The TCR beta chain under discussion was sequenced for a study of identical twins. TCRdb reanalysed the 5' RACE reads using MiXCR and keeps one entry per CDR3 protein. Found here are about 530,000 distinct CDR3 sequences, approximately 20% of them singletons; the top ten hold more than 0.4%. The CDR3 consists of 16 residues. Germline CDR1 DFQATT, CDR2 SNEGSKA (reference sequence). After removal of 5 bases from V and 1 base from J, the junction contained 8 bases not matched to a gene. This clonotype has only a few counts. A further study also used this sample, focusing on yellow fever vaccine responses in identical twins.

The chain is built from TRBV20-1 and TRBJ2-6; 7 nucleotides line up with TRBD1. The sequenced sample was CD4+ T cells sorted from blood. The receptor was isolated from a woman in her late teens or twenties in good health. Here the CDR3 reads CSARKDRLSGANVLTF. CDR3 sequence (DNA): TGCAGTGCTCGCAAGGACAGGCTTTCTGGGGCCAACGTCCTGACTTTC.